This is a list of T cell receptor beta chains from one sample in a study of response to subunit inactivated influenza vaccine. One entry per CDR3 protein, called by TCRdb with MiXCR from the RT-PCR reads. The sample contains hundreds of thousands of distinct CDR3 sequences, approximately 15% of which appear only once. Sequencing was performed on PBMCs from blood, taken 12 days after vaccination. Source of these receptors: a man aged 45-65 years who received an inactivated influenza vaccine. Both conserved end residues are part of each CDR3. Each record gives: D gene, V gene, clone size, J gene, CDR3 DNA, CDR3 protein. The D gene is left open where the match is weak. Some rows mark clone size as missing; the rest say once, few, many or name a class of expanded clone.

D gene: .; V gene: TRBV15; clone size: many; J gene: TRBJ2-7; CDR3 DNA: TGTGCCACCAGCAGAGATGGGCTAGCCCGAGAGCAGTACTTC; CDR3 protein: CATSRDGLAREQYF
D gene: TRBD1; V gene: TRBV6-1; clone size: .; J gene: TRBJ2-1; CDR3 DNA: TGTGCCAGCAGTCGGGACAGGGGATATTATGAGCAGTTCTTC; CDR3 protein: CASSRDRGYYEQFF
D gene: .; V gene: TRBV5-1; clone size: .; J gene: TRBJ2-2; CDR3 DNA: TGCGCCAGCAGCACCTCCGGGACACTCACCGGGGAGCTGTTTTTT; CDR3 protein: CASSTSGTLTGELFF
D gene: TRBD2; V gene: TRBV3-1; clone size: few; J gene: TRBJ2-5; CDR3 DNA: TGTGCCAGCAGAGCGGGACTTCTGCAAGAGACCCAGTACTTC; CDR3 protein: CASRAGLLQETQYF
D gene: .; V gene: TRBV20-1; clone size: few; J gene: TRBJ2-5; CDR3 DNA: TGCAGTGCTATTCCGAGCGGGGAGACCCAGTACTTC; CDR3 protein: CSAIPSGETQYF
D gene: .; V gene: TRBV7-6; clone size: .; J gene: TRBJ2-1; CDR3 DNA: TGTGCCAGCAGCTTAGCGACGGGAGCTGTCGTTAATGAGCAGTTCTTC; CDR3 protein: CASSLATGAVVNEQFF
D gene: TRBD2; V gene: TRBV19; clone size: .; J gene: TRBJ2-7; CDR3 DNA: TGTGCCAGTACAGGACTAGACCGGGACGAGCAGTACTTC; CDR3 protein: CASTGLDRDEQYF
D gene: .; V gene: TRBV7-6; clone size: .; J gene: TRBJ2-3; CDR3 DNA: TGTGCCAGCAGCTTAACGACAGCTAGCACAGATACGCAGTATTTT; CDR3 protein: CASSLTTASTDTQYF
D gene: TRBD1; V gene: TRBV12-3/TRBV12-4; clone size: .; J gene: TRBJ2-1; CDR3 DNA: TGTGCCAGCACCCGGGACAGCAACAATGAGCAGTTCTTC; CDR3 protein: CASTRDSNNEQFF
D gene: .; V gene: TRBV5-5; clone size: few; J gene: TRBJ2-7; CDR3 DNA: TGTGCCAGCATGATAGAGGGGTATAGCATCTACGAGCAGTACTTC; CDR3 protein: CASMIEGYSIYEQYF
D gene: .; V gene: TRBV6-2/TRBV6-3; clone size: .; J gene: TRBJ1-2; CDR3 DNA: TGTGCCAGCAAGACGGACAGCAACCTTAACTATGGCTACACCTTC; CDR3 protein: CASKTDSNLNYGYTF